A selection of T cell receptor beta chains follows, all from one sample in a study of blood T cell repertoires in COVID-19. Profiled with immunoSEQ multiplex PCR; TCRdb holds only in-frame clones, not every one. In the table there are about 460,000 clones, about 88% of which are singletons. The sample consisted of PBMCs or T cells enriched from blood (not recorded which). The receptor source for this set is a woman aged 55-69 years who had recovered from COVID-19. Each CDR3 is given with its conserved first and last residue. Fields, in order: D gene, clone size, J gene, V gene, CDR3 protein, CDR3 DNA. The D gene is left open where the match is weak. Expanded clones get a size class; other rows say once, few or many, or leave the size out.

.	.	TRBJ2-3	TRBV6-5	CASTLGTDTQYF	TGTGCCAGCACCCTAGGTACAGATACGCAGTATTTT
.	.	TRBJ1-1	TRBV7-8	CASSLGPRGTEAFF	TGTGCCAGCAGCTTAGGGCCGCGGGGCACTGAAGCTTTCTTT
.	.	TRBJ1-2	TRBV28	CASSLGQSYGYTF	TGTGCCAGCAGTTTAGGGCAGAGCTATGGCTACACCTTC
.	.	TRBJ2-3	TRBV5-1	CASSLGTTGGDTQYF	TGCGCCAGCAGCTTGGGGACCACCGGAGGTGATACGCAGTATTTT
.	once	TRBJ1-1	TRBV6-5	CASQPPGSNTEAFF	TGTGCCAGCCAACCTCCGGGGTCCAACACTGAAGCTTTCTTT
.	.	TRBJ1-1	TRBV30	CAWTEGVGNTEAFF	TGTGCCTGGACCGAGGGGGTGGGGAACACTGAAGCTTTCTTT
.	.	TRBJ2-7	TRBV3-1/TRBV3-2	CASSQTVKPGEQYF	TGTGCCAGCAGCCAGACTGTCAAACCGGGCGAGCAGTACTTC
TRBD2	.	TRBJ2-1	TRBV30	CAWSVPGGGAPKQFF	TGTGCCTGGAGTGTACCCGGGGGGGGTGCCCCCAAGCAGTTCTTC
TRBD2	.	TRBJ2-3	TRBV2	CASSVRSGLAGGPDTQYF	TGTGCCAGCAGTGTACGAAGCGGTCTAGCGGGGGGGCCAGATACGCAGTATTTT
.	.	TRBJ1-1	TRBV5-1	CASSFGNTEAFF	TGCGCCAGCAGCTTCGGGAACACTGAAGCTTTCTTT
TRBD1	.	TRBJ1-3	TRBV28	CASSDGRGTAIYF	TGTGCCAGCAGTGATGGCAGGGGGACAGCCATATATTTT
.	.	TRBJ2-2	TRBV5-1	CASTNGGSTGELFF	TGCGCCAGCACAAATGGGGGGTCCACCGGGGAGCTGTTTTTT
.	.	TRBJ2-7	TRBV12-3/TRBV12-4	CASSQSGYEQYF	TGTGCCAGCAGTCAAAGCGGCTACGAGCAGTACTTC
.	.	TRBJ2-1	TRBV7-8	CASSLVGGSQGGQFF	TGTGCCAGCAGCTTAGTAGGGGGTAGCCAGGGTGGGCAGTTCTTC
.	.	TRBJ2-3	TRBV11-3	CASSRGGGTDTQYF	TGTGCCAGCAGCCGCGGCGGGGGCACAGATACGCAGTATTTT
.	.	TRBJ1-5	TRBV10-2	CASTGGNQPQHF	TGCGCCAGCACGGGGGGGAATCAGCCCCAGCATTTT
.	.	TRBJ1-1	TRBV21-1	CASSKEGGTKGAFF	TGTGCCAGCAGCAAAGAGGGAGGGACCAAAGGGGCTTTCTTT
TRBD2	.	TRBJ2-2	TRBV7-2	CASSLTVAGNTGELFF	TGTGCCAGCAGCTTAACGGTAGCGGGGAACACCGGGGAGCTGTTTTTT
.	.	TRBJ1-2	TRBV6-5	CASSYNTGNGYTF	TGTGCCAGCAGTTACAACACAGGGAATGGCTACACCTTC
.	.	TRBJ1-1	TRBV12-5	CASFRPGTNTEAFF	TGTGCTAGTTTCCGCCCAGGAACCAACACTGAAGCTTTCTTT